The T cell receptor beta chain under discussion was sequenced for a study of molecular identifiers for immune sequencing clone quantification. V dropped 2 bases and J dropped 10 bases, with 12 bases sitting between them. The germline CDR1 and CDR2 sequences are MNHEY and SVGEGT. The CDR3 consists of 13 residues. TCRdb redid the calling of the PCR reads with MiXCR, one entry per CDR3 protein. The data contain around 470,000 distinct CDR3 sequences, roughly 26% of them seen just once; the ten biggest clones take up approximately 0.76%. The sample consisted of naive CD8+ T cells from blood, with Jurkat cell RNA spiked in. Regarding subset: FACS-sorted CD8+CD4-CCR7+CD45RA+ naive T cells. This chain links TRBV6-2 or TRBV6-3 with TRBJ2-1; no firm D call. This clonotype originated in a human donor in good health. Some libraries in this study had Jurkat cell RNA spiked in. The CDR3 DNA reads as TGTGCCAGCAGTTACACAATCAGAGAGGAGCAGTTCTTC. It yields the protein CASSYTIREEQFF.